This TCR beta chain was captured by sequencing in a study of OX40 agonist ivuxolimab in advanced cancers. On the study more broadly: Dose-escalation patients had hepatocellular carcinoma, melanoma, renal cell or head and neck cancer. Participants, approximately 80% male, averaged about 56 years of age, ranging from roughly 23 to 90.

The CDR3 consists of 11 residues. The V end lost 1 base, the J end lost 8 bases, and 6 bases lay between the germline ends. Germline assignment: CDR1 GTSNPN and CDR2 SVGIG (reference sequence). This table comes from immunoSEQ multiplex PCR, and its TCRdb copy is limited to in-frame clones, with some not included. This sample has roughly 75,000 clones; about 88% occur once, and the top ten carry less than 1.1%. Autoimmune disease history or systemic immunosuppression led to patients being barred. Cycle 7 day 1, cycle 4 day 1, and baseline were the timepoints at which blood was sampled. Material: CD4+ or CD8+ T cells sorted from blood, obtained in a trial of the OX40 agonist ivuxolimab. The V gene is TRBV30, the J gene TRBJ2-1; D remains unclear. This sequence was found in an adult with an advanced solid tumor such as melanoma, head and neck, liver or kidney cancer. CDR3: CAWSEGHEQFF. CDR3 in DNA: TGTGCCTGGAGTGAGGGCCATGAGCAGTTCTTC.